Below, 31 T cell receptor beta chains from the same sample are listed, as sequenced in a study of Ad26.COV2.S vaccination and SARS-CoV-2 variants. Clones were read by immunoSEQ multiplex PCR, and TCRdb kept only the in-frame ones, dropping some. In the table there are 400,000 to 500,000 clones, about 91% of which are singletons. Treatment in this sample: some 20 received Ad26.COV2.S at low or high dose, single or two shots; about 5 received placebo; per-sample allocation not given. Sampling was done on day 63 after the first vaccine or placebo injection. Specimen: peripheral blood, collected in a trial of Ad26.COV2.S vaccine versus placebo. The receptors come from a person between 18 and 65 years old who received the Ad26.COV2.S COVID-19 vaccine or a placebo.

This clone was observed a single time. V is TRBV2 and J is TRBJ1-6, with a weak D call TRBD1 (5 bases). The CDR3 spans 14 residues. CDR1 SNHLY and CDR2 FYNNEI come from the germline V gene. The V gene lost 2 bases and the J gene lost 7 bases, with 9 bases spanning the gap. As DNA, the CDR3 is TGTGCCAGCAGTGAATCAGGGATGAATTCACCCCTCCACTTT. It specifies CASSESGMNSPLHF.

This clone was counted a single time. The chain joins TRBV9 to TRBJ2-2, with 8 positions matching TRBD1. Germline V CDR1 and CDR2: SGDLS, YYNGEE. Trimming took 4 bases from V and 5 from J; bases not matched to a gene: 7. The CDR3 sequence is 15 residues long. In DNA, the CDR3 is TGTGCCAGCAGCCCAGGGGGCGCGAGGACCGGGGAGCTGTTTTTT. It yields the protein CASSPGGARTGELFF.

The CDR3 bases are TGTGCCAGCAGTTACTCGGGGACCCCCGATACGCAGTATTTT. Its translation is CASSYSGTPDTQYF. This chain uses TRBV6-2 or TRBV6-3 with TRBJ2-3, with D tentatively TRBD1 or TRBD2 (5 bases each). From germline, CDR1 is MNHEY and CDR2 SVGEGT. The CDR3 loop spans 14 amino acids. V was shortened by 0 bases and J by 6 bases, with 10 bases between the two germline ends.

There are a few counts of this clone. V usage is TRBV12-3 or TRBV12-4 and J usage is TRBJ2-5, with a weak D call TRBD1 (6 bases). V lost 3 bases to trimming and J lost 6 bases, with 11 bases between them. The CDR3 runs to 13 residues. The CDR3 DNA reads TGTGCCAGCAGTTTGGGGGCAGGAAAGACCCAGTACTTC. This translates into CASSLGAGKTQYF.

V gene TRBV4-3 combines with J gene TRBJ2-7; 11 nucleotides line up with TRBD1. V trimming: 4 bases; J trimming: 5 bases; junction bases outside the gene matches: 4. CDR3 length equals 14 residues. CDR1 is LGHNA and CDR2 is YSLEER in the germline V gene. This chain's CDR3 is CASSPGDRGNEQYF. CDR3 nucleotide sequence: TGCGCCAGCAGCCCGGGGGACAGGGGGAACGAGCAGTACTTC.

The rearrangement joins TRBV6-2 or TRBV6-3 to TRBJ2-7; unclear D gene. The CDR3 spans 13 residues. The V end was cut by 4 bases, the J end by 0 bases, with 7 bases between. Germline CDR1 reads MNHEY; CDR2 reads SVGEGT. This chain's CDR3 is CASSSRYSYEQYF. In DNA, the CDR3 is TGTGCCAGCAGTTCAAGGTACTCCTACGAGCAGTACTTC.

This chain links TRBV5-4 with TRBJ1-2; 11 bases are shared with TRBD1. The CDR3 loop spans 15 amino acids. CDR1 SGHNT and CDR2 YYREEE come from the germline V gene (reference sequence). V dropped 4 bases and J dropped 3; count of bases not matched to a gene: 5. CDR3 in DNA: TGTGCCAGCAGCGGGGGGACAGGGGGTTACTATGGCTACACCTTC. This encodes CASSGGTGGYYGYTF.

With regard to this clone: The same CDR3 arises from other DNA sequences in this sample as well. In DNA form, the CDR3 reads TGTGCCAGCTCTCCTCCAGGGGGCCGGAATAATTCACCCCTCCACTTT. This sequence encodes CASSPPGGRNNSPLHF. This chain links TRBV18 with TRBJ1-6, with 8 bases fitting TRBD1. There are 16 residues in the CDR3. The V gene end was trimmed by 6 bases and the J gene end by 5 bases; junction bases not matched to a gene: 9. The germline V gene encodes CDR1 KGHSH and CDR2 LQKENI. Full variable domain (remainder filled in from reference TRBV18 and TRBJ1-6): NAGVMQNPRHLVRRRGQEARLRCSPMKGHSHVYWYRQLPEEGLKFMVYLQKENIIDESGMPKERFSAEFPKEGPSILRIQQVVRGDSAAYFCASSPPGGRNNSPLHFGNGTRLTVT.

The rearrangement uses TRBV5-8 and TRBJ2-3, with 8 bases lining up with TRBD1. Losses at the gene ends were 6 bases for V and 9 bases for J; bases not matched to a gene: 12. Germline assignment: CDR1 SGHTS and CDR2 YDEGEE. This CDR3 is built from 14 residues. The chain's CDR3 is CASTGQGGFATQYF. CDR3 DNA sequence: TGTGCCAGCACCGGACAGGGAGGTTTCGCAACGCAGTATTTT.

This sequence joins TRBV4-2 and TRBJ1-6; D may be TRBD1 (6 bases). V was trimmed by 2 bases and J by 0 bases, leaving 11 bases between them. The germline V gene encodes CDR1 LGHNA and CDR2 YNFKEQ. The CDR3 sequence is 17 residues long. The DNA of the CDR3 is TGTGCCAGCAGCCAAAAACGGGGGCACTCCTATAATTCACCCCTCCACTTT. Encoded protein: CASSQKRGHSYNSPLHF.

V usage is TRBV5-4 and J usage is TRBJ2-2; a weak D match, TRBD2 (6 bases). This CDR3 is 14 amino acids long. Per the germline V gene, CDR1 is SGHNT and CDR2 is YYREEE (reference sequence). Trimming took 5 bases from V and 2 from J, leaving 10 bases between them. The CDR3 reads CASSREYNTGELFF. The DNA of the CDR3 is TGTGCCAGCAGTCGGGAGTATAACACCGGGGAGCTGTTTTTT.

The chain combines TRBV24-1 with TRBJ2-1; 9 bases fit TRBD1. The CDR3 consists of 16 residues. V was clipped by 4 bases and J by 5 bases; unmatched bases: 8. CDR1 KGHDR and CDR2 SFDVKD come from the germline V gene. Here the CDR3 DNA reads TGTGCCACCAGTGAGCCTGACAGGGGGGAGGACAATGAGCAGTTCTTC. Its translation is CATSEPDRGEDNEQFF.

Only a few counts were recorded for this clone. Other DNA variants within this sample encode the same CDR3. The rearrangement links TRBV7-2 to TRBJ1-6; no clear D. Germline V gene sequence: CDR1 SGHTA, CDR2 FQGNSA. V shed 1 base and J shed 8 bases, with 6 bases lying between them. The CDR3 runs to 13 residues. The CDR3 region has the DNA TGTGCCAGCAGCTTAGAACGGGATTCACCCCTCCACTTT. This gives the protein CASSLERDSPLHF.

The rearrangement joins TRBV21-1 to TRBJ2-3. TRBV21-1 is a known pseudogene. The CDR3 has 15 amino acids. CDR3 coding DNA: TGTGCCAGCAGCAAATGGCAATGGGTGGGAGATACGCAGTATTTT. Amino acid sequence: CASSKWQWVGDTQYF.

The rearrangement uses TRBV9 and TRBJ2-2; D is unresolved. The ends were cut back, 7 bases at V and 4 bases at J, with 11 bases in the middle. Germline V gene lookup returns CDR1 SGDLS and CDR2 YYNGEE. This CDR3 is built from 13 residues. Here the CDR3 reads CASESGVTGELFF. In DNA, the CDR3 is TGTGCCAGCGAGTCAGGTGTCACCGGGGAGCTGTTTTTT. Together with reference TRBV9 and TRBJ2-2, the CDR3 gives the full variable domain: DSGVTQTPKHLITATGQRVTLRCSPRSGDLSVYWYQQSLDQGLQFLIQYYNGEERAKGNILERFSAQQFPDLHSELNLSSLELGDSALYFCASESGVTGELFFGEGSRLTVL.

This rearrangement joins TRBV5-1 to TRBJ2-1, with 8 bases matching TRBD2. The CDR3 is 13 residues long. Germline V gene lookup returns CDR1 SGHRS and CDR2 YFSETQ. V lost 4 bases, J lost 10 bases, and 7 bases stayed unmatched. CDR3 DNA sequence: TGCGCCAGCAGCGAAGCGGGGGCATGGGAGCAGTTCTTC. Translated: CASSEAGAWEQFF.

J is TRBJ1-3 and V is TRBV19, with unresolved D. The germline V and J ends were trimmed by 3 bases and 3 bases, with 9 bases remaining between them. CDR3 length: 14 amino acids. Germline-derived CDR1 and CDR2 are LNHDA and SQIVND (reference sequence). The CDR3 nucleotides are TGTGCCAGTAGTATGGGTAGGGTTGGAAACACCATATATTTT. This gives the protein CASSMGRVGNTIYF.

This clone has just one count. This chain links TRBV7-2 with TRBJ1-1; D is undetermined. Trimming pared 2 bases from V and 5 bases from J, leaving 12 bases between. The germline V gene has CDR1 SGHTA and CDR2 FQGNSA. CDR3 size: 14 residues. The CDR3 loop reads CASSLLPRGTEAFF. In DNA, the CDR3 is TGTGCCAGCAGCTTACTGCCCCGGGGAACTGAAGCTTTCTTT.

A single count supports this clone. The chain employs TRBV4-3 and TRBJ1-6, with D possibly being TRBD1 (6 bases). The CDR3 covers 19 residues. From germline, CDR1 is LGHNA and CDR2 YSLEER. Trimming took 0 bases from V and 2 from J, leaving 17 bases between them. As DNA, the CDR3 is TGCGCCAGCAGCCAAGATCTTGGGGGCTCTTACCCCTATAATTCACCCCTCCACTTT. Amino acids: CASSQDLGGSYPYNSPLHF.

This clone was recorded once. The rearrangement uses TRBV4-3 and TRBJ1-6; D is unresolved. Per germline, CDR1 LGHNA and CDR2 YSLEER. V was shortened by 0 bases and J by 8 bases, with 8 bases between the two germline ends. This CDR3 is 14 amino acids long. DNA for the CDR3: TGCGCCAGCAGCCAAGATTGGAGGGATTCACCCCTCCACTTT. This codes for CASSQDWRDSPLHF.

J is TRBJ1-2 and V is TRBV4-1; 7 bases fit TRBD1. This CDR3 spans 16 amino acids. Unmatched junction bases numbered 13, after V lost 4 bases and J lost 5 bases. The germline V gene has CDR1 MGHRA and CDR2 YSYEKL. CDR3 DNA: TGCGCCAGCAGCCTCATGGGAGGGGGCGTTGGTTATGGCTACACCTTC. Protein product: CASSLMGGGVGYGYTF.

This sequence joins TRBV27 and TRBJ2-2; 11 positions agree with TRBD2. The V gene's germline CDR1 is MNHEY and CDR2 SMNVEV (reference sequence). Trimming removed 7 bases from V and 3 bases from J; junction bases left unmatched: 7. The CDR3 consists of 16 residues. DNA of the CDR3: TGTGCCAGCACCTCTGGGACTAGCGGATACACCGGGGAGCTGTTTTTT. This codes for CASTSGTSGYTGELFF.

V usage is TRBV4-3 and J usage is TRBJ2-3, with D possibly matching TRBD1 (6 bases). Germline values: CDR1 LGHNA, CDR2 YSLEER. Trimming removed 2 bases at V and 1 base at J, with 7 bases between. The CDR3 spans 14 residues. The CDR3 DNA sequence: TGCGCCAGCAGCCAAAGACAGGGCACAGATACGCAGTATTTT. Translating gives CASSQRQGTDTQYF.

As DNA, the CDR3 is TGTGCCAGCTCTGACAGGGGCAATAATGAAAAACTGTTTTTT. This encodes CASSDRGNNEKLFF. The J gene is TRBJ1-4, the V gene TRBV27, with TRBD1 matching 8 bases. The CDR3 totals 14 residues. Germline trimming cut 8 bases from V and 4 bases from J; bases unmatched to any gene: 6. Germline lookup yields CDR1 MNHEY and CDR2 SMNVEV (reference sequence).

Worth noting for this clone: Its ends do not fully match the called genes, so a read error is possible. The V call is TRBV7-6, the J call TRBJ2-2; TRBD2 agrees at 7 bases. The CDR3 runs 16 residues. Germline lookup yields CDR1 SGHVS and CDR2 FNYEAQ. The CDR3 is CASSSTSAVGTGEPFF. The CDR3 DNA reads as TGTGCCAGCAGCTCCACTAGCGCCGTTGGGACCGGGGAGCCGTTTTTT.

CDR3 in DNA: TGCGCCAGCAGCCAAGGACCCGCGGGGGCCAGCGATGAGCAGTTCTTC. This encodes CASSQGPAGASDEQFF. V is TRBV4-3 and J is TRBJ2-1; D is perhaps TRBD2 (7 bases). This CDR3 has 16 amino acids. From germline, CDR1 is LGHNA and CDR2 YSLEER. V lost 1 base, J lost 8 bases, and 18 bases lay in between.

V is TRBV2 and J is TRBJ2-4; D is uncertain. The CDR3 spans 11 residues. Per the germline V gene, CDR1 is SNHLY and CDR2 is FYNNEI. Trimming removed 2 bases from V and 15 bases from J, with 11 bases in between. CDR3 region: CASSENIHPYF. The CDR3 DNA reads as TGTGCCAGCAGTGAAAACATCCATCCGTACTTC.

The chain couples TRBV7-2 to TRBJ1-1; D possibly corresponds to TRBD1 (5 bases). The CDR3 is 14 amino acids. With 1 base removed from V and 5 bases from J, the gap between germline ends came to 11 bases. Germline V gene lookup returns CDR1 SGHTA and CDR2 FQGNSA. CDR3 in DNA: TGTGCCAGCAGCTTAGGGGTCGAGGGGACTGAAGCTTTCTTT. Its translation: CASSLGVEGTEAFF.

This chain joins TRBV7-8 and TRBJ2-1; the D gene is possibly TRBD2 (6 bases). The CDR3 covers 16 residues. The V gene's germline CDR1 is SGHVS and CDR2 FQNEAQ. Trimming shortened V by 4 bases and J by 4 bases, and 17 bases separated the two germline ends. CDR3 nucleotide sequence: TGTGCCAGCAGCTCGAGCGGTAGCGGTACGTACAATGAGCAGTTCTTC. Translation: CASSSSGSGTYNEQFF.

The rearrangement uses TRBV2 and TRBJ1-2; no definite D call. Germline V gene data show CDR1 as SNHLY and CDR2 as FYNNEI. Trimming removed 5 bases from V and 6 bases from J, with 13 bases in between. CDR3 length: 13 amino acids. CDR3 sequence reads: CASSPRRVNGYTF. The CDR3 DNA is TGTGCCAGCAGTCCGCGAAGGGTAAATGGCTACACCTTC.

The gene calls are TRBV4-1 and TRBJ1-2; a weak D match, TRBD1 (5 bases). The CDR3 runs 17 residues. The V end lost 5 bases, the J end lost 5 bases, and 24 bases lay between the germline ends. Germline V lookup: CDR1 MGHRA, CDR2 YSYEKL. The CDR3 DNA is TGCGCCAGCAGCGTAATAGGGGACTTAACCTTGGGGTATGGCTACACCTTC. Translation gives CASSVIGDLTLGYGYTF.